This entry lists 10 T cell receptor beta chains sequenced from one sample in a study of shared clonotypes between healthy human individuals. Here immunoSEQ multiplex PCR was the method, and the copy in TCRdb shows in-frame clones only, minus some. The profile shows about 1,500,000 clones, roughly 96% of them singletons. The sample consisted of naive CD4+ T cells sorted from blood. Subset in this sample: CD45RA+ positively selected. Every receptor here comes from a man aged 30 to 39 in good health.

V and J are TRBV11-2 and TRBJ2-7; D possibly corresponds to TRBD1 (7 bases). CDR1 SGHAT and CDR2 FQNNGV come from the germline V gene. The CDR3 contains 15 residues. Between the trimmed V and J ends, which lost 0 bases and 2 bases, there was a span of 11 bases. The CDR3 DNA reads TGTGCCAGCAGCTTAGAGCCAGGGGGGCCCTACGAGCAGTACTTC. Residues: CASSLEPGGPYEQYF.

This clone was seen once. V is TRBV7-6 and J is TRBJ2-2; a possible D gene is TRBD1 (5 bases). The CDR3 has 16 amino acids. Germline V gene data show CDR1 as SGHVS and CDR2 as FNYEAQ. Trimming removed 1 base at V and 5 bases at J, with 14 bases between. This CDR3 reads CASSLGSVGATGELFF. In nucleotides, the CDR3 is TGTGCCAGCAGCTTAGGTTCTGTTGGGGCTACCGGGGAGCTGTTTTTT.

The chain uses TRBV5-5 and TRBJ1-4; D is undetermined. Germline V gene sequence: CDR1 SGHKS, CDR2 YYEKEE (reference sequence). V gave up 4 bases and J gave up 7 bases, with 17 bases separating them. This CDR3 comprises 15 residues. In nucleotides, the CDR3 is TGTGCCAGCAGCCCTATCCCAGAAGGAGGTGAAAAACTGTTTTTT. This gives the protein CASSPIPEGGEKLFF.

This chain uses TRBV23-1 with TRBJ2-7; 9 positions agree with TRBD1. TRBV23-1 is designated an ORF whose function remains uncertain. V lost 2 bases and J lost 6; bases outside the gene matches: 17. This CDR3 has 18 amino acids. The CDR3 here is CASSQPPGQGRLGFEQYF. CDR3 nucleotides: TGCGCCAGCAGTCAACCCCCGGGACAGGGAAGGCTGGGGTTCGAGCAGTACTTC.

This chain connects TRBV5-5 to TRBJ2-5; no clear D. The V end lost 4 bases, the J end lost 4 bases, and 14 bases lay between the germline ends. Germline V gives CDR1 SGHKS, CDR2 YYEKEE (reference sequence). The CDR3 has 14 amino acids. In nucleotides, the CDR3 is TGTGCCAGCAGCCCGCGAGGAGTGAGAGAGACCCAGTACTTC. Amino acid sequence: CASSPRGVRETQYF.

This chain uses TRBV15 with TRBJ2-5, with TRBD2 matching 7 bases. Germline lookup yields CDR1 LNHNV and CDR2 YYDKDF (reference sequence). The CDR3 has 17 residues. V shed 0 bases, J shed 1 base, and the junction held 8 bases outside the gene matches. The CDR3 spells CATSRDPVGGVQETQYF. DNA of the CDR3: TGTGCCACCAGCAGAGATCCGGTGGGGGGGGTCCAAGAGACCCAGTACTTC.

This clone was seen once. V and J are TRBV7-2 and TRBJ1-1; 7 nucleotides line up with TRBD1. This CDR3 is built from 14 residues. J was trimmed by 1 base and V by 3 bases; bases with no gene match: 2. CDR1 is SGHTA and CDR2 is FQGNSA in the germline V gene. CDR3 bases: TGTGCCAGCAGCTTTAGGACAGGGAACACTGAAGCTTTCTTT. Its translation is CASSFRTGNTEAFF.

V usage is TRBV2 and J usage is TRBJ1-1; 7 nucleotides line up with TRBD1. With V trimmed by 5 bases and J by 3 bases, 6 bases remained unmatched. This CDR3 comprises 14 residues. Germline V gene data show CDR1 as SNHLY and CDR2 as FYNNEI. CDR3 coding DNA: TGTGCCAGCAGTTTGACAGGGCGGGACACTGAAGCTTTCTTT. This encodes CASSLTGRDTEAFF.

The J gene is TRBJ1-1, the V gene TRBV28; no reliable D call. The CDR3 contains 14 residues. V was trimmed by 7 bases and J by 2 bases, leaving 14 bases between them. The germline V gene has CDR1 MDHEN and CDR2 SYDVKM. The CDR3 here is CASTPWTENTEAFF. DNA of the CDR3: TGTGCCAGCACCCCATGGACGGAAAACACTGAAGCTTTCTTT.

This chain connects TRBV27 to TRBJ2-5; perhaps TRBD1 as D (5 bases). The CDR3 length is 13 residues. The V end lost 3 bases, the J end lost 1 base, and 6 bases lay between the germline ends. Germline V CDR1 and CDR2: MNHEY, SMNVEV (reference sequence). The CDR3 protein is CASSLQGQETQYF. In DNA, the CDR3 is TGTGCCAGCAGTTTGCAGGGCCAAGAGACCCAGTACTTC.